One T cell receptor (beta chain) is described in this entry. In its sample, this clonotype was seen a few times. This clone's antigen is unknown. Base qualities are missing; no much larger clone stands one base away. The sample belongs to a study of post-analysis software for immune sequencing data (dated by TCRdb to the mid-2010s). Study-wide context: Relapsing-remitting, secondary progressive and progressive-relapsing multiple sclerosis were recorded as disease courses, and subtype annotation was lacking for some patients. A subset of samples was prepared in parallel using single-end sample barcoding, then pooled and co-amplified after Illumina adapter ligation. The multiple sclerosis patient repertoires were compared with 10 to 12 previously published healthy control repertoires from donors aged about 6 to 26 years.

What the research found in general, with its limitations: The control group was slightly older than the multiple sclerosis patient group. Normalized Chao1 diversity was significantly lower in multiple sclerosis patients than controls, suggesting substantial peripheral T-cell clonal expansion. A handful of TRBV segments, including TRBV5-6, TRBV5-1 and TRBV20-1, were significantly more frequent in patients than controls. When samples were clustered directly using the F measure, samples prepared in the same batch co-clustered strongly, which prompted a batch-effect correction.

Library creation used PCR. The sequencer was an Illumina HiSeq 2500. To reduce PCR and sequencing biases, unique molecular identifiers were built into the TCR beta cDNA libraries. Around 500,000 cDNA molecules were obtained for every 1 to 10 million input T cells, so each molecule roughly corresponded to one T cell. Patient libraries were prepared and sequenced with the same protocol used for the earlier healthy control dataset. Samples belonging to the same batch were prepared together, multiplexed and sequenced on a shared HiSeq lane. The authors' pipeline ran thus. MIGEC was used to process the raw barcoded reads, and molecular identifier groups with only a single read were discarded before consensus assembly and CDR3 extraction. Clonotype tables were post-analysed with VDJtools, normalizing diversity by down-sampling all datasets to the smallest sample size. In repertoire overlap clustering, CDR3 amino acid sequences, but not nucleotide sequences, were matched to correct batch-related cross-sample contamination. TCRdb's own reprocessing of the public reads used fastp at Q25 and MiXCR and kept productive beta chains. One record per CDR3 amino acid sequence lists the most common genes and DNA. TCRdb, not the original authors, processed these V and J calls. This sample comprises approximately 770,000 distinct CDR3 sequences, roughly 46% of them detected only once. Roughly 5.2% of the sample is in the top ten clones.

Looking up the germline V gene yields CDR1 SGHRS and CDR2 YFSETQ. The CDR3 holds 13 amino acids from the cysteine to the phenylalanine. The CDR3 DNA has 39 bases and is translated from base 1. The V end loses 8 bases and the J end loses 5 bases, and a stretch of 17 bases separates them. TCR beta repertoires were profiled from peripheral blood of 13 young patients with multiple sclerosis to demonstrate the VDJtools post-analysis software. The multiple sclerosis patients were children and adolescents ranging in age from roughly 6 to 16 years. The rearranged segments are TRBV5-1 and TRBJ2-7; a weak D assignment points to TRBD2 (6 bases agree). The clonotype was recovered from a girl aged 5-17 years with multiple sclerosis. Sequenced sample: blood. Here the CDR3 is given as CASTGRGLDEQYF. The sequence in DNA is TGCGCCAGTACCGGACGGGGGTTGGACGAGCAGTACTTC.